Listed here are 9 T cell receptor beta chains from one sample, sequenced in a study of CD8+ T cells in alopecia areata. As to treatment: oral pan-JAK inhibitor, 5-10 mg twice daily. Investigators isolated RNA and reverse transcribed it into cDNA to act as the sequencing template. Sequencing used immunoSEQ multiplex PCR; TCRdb keeps in-frame clones, though not all of them. The sample shows 150,000 to 200,000 clones, 60% of them seen only once. Material: CD4+ T cells sorted from blood, obtained at week 24, from a patient treated with tofacitinib. The receptors stem from a human donor with alopecia areata.

The chain uses TRBV29-1 and TRBJ2-1, with TRBD1 matching 9 bases. The CDR3 sequence is 16 residues long. The junction had 18 bases not matched to a gene; V was cut back by 4 bases and J by 11 bases. Germline V gives CDR1 SQVTM, CDR2 ANQGSEA. The chain's CDR3 is CSVAGEGQGHEQKQFF. CDR3 DNA sequence: TGCAGCGTTGCCGGGGAGGGACAGGGTCATGAGCAGAAGCAGTTCTTC.

This clone has a handful of counts. The chain uses TRBV4-3 and TRBJ1-4; TRBD1 matches at 7 bases. The CDR3 contains 14 residues. V lost 1 base to trimming and J lost 6 bases; unmatched junction nucleotides: 2. The germline V gene has CDR1 LGHNA and CDR2 YSLEER. CDR3 coding DNA: TGCGCCAGCAGCCAAGGTCAGGGGGATGAAAAACTGTTTTTT. Protein sequence: CASSQGQGDEKLFF.

The V and J genes are TRBV29-1 and TRBJ2-1; D unclear. The CDR3 is made up of 11 amino acids. Trimming left V 4 bases short and J 4 bases short, with 5 bases between. The germline V gene has CDR1 SQVTM and CDR2 ANQGSEA. Written as DNA, the CDR3 is TGCAGCGTTGGAGAATACAATGAGCAGTTCTTC. Protein product: CSVGEYNEQFF.

The gene calls are TRBV29-1 and TRBJ1-1, with 7 bases aligning to TRBD1. The V gene's germline CDR1 is SQVTM and CDR2 ANQGSEA. This CDR3 contains 12 residues. V lost 6 bases, J lost 4 bases, and 5 bases stayed unmatched. This CDR3 reads CSVKGARTEAFF. DNA for the CDR3: TGCAGCGTCAAGGGGGCGCGCACTGAAGCTTTCTTT. Full variable domain (rest looked up from reference TRBV29-1 and TRBJ1-1): SAVISQKPSRDICQRGTSLTIQCQVDSQVTMMFWYRQQPGQSLTLIATANQGSEATYESGFVIDKFPISRPNLTFSTLTVSNMSPEDSSIYLCSVKGARTEAFFGQGTRLTVV.

The chain recombines TRBV7-8 with TRBJ2-7; D unclear. V was cut by 5 bases and J by 3 bases, with 5 bases left in between. The CDR3 has 11 residues. Per the germline V gene, CDR1 is SGHVS and CDR2 is FQNEAQ. The CDR3 is CASSPNYEQYF. The DNA of the CDR3 is TGTGCCAGCAGCCCTAACTACGAGCAGTACTTC.

There are many counts of this clone. The chain couples TRBV27 to TRBJ1-2; D gene unclear. Deletions cut 5 bases from V and 5 bases from J, with 9 bases between. The CDR3 is 12 amino acids. Germline CDR1 MNHEY, CDR2 SMNVEV (reference sequence). CDR3 amino acids: CASSRAGYGYTF. The CDR3, as DNA: TGTGCCAGCAGTAGGGCCGGATATGGCTACACCTTC.

This sequence joins TRBV29-1 and TRBJ2-3; perhaps TRBD2 as D (6 bases). The ends were cut back, 7 bases at V and 2 bases at J, with 10 bases in the middle. Germline V CDR1 and CDR2: SQVTM, ANQGSEA. The CDR3 is made up of 12 amino acids. The CDR3 spells CSGGISTDTQYF. The CDR3 DNA follows: TGCAGCGGCGGGATTTCCACAGATACGCAGTATTTT.

V gene TRBV5-6 combines with J gene TRBJ1-2; D not certain. This CDR3 region has 12 residues. Looked up from germline, CDR1 is SGHDT and CDR2 is YYEEEE. V was clipped by 4 bases and J by 4 bases, with 8 bases between them. This chain's CDR3 is CASSPPGYGYTF. The CDR3 DNA follows: TGTGCCAGCAGCCCGCCAGGCTATGGCTACACCTTC.

A few counts support this clone. Other DNA sequences in this sample translate to the same CDR3. V and J are TRBV29-1 and TRBJ1-4, with no clear D. This CDR3 has 10 amino acids. With 6 bases removed from V and 6 bases from J, the gap between germline ends came to 5 bases. CDR1 is SQVTM, CDR2 ANQGSEA, per germline. The CDR3 loop is CSVRDEKLFF. The CDR3 nucleotides are TGCAGCGTGCGGGATGAAAAACTGTTTTTT. Using reference TRBV29-1 and TRBJ1-4 for the parts outside the CDR3, the full variable domain is SAVISQKPSRDICQRGTSLTIQCQVDSQVTMMFWYRQQPGQSLTLIATANQGSEATYESGFVIDKFPISRPNLTFSTLTVSNMSPEDSSIYLCSVRDEKLFFGSGTQLSVL.